This T cell receptor beta chain was sequenced for a study of T cell responses to AZD1222 COVID-19 vaccine. Whole-study context: Second doses that came at about 4 or about 12 weeks were put together. The study, taken as a whole, reports: Only five or six AZD1222 recipients were seropositive at baseline. The donor cohort was predominantly white British with a female majority, and clonal diversity may have been underestimated. Researchers took repertoire samples only after the peak T cell response had come.

As regards this clone: What it binds is not known.

Produced via immunoSEQ multiplex PCR; TCRdb's table is partial and in-frame only. This sample carries about 100,000 clones, 80% to 90% of them seen once, and the ten largest clones take about 15%. Trimming cost V 3 bases and J 0 bases, with 15 bases left between them. This CDR3 is 17 amino acids long. The germline V gene encodes CDR1 KGHSH and CDR2 LQKENI. The sequence came from an adult in good health. The chain joins TRBV18 to TRBJ1-3, with D maybe TRBD1 (6 bases). This sample comprised peripheral blood, obtained on day 0 of AZD1222 vaccination. In DNA form, the CDR3 reads TGTGCCAGCTCACCCCTGGACAGCCCGGACTCTGGAAACACCATATATTTT. It specifies CASSPLDSPDSGNTIYF.